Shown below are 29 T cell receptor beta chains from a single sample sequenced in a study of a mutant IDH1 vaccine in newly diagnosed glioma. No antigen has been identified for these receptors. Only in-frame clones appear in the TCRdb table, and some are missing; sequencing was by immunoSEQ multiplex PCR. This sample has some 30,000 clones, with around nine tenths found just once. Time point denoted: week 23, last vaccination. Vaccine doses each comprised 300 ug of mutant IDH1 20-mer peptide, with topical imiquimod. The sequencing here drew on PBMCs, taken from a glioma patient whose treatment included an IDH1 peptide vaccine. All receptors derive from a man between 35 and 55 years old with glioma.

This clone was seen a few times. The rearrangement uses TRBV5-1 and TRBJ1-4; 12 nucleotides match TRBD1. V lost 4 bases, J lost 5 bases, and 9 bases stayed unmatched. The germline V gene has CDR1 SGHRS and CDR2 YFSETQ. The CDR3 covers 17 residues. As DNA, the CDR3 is TGCGCCAGCAGCCAGGGGGACAGGGGGCCTAGGAATGAAAAACTGTTTTTT. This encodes CASSQGDRGPRNEKLFF. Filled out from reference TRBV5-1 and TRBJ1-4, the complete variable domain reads KAGVTQTPRYLIKTRGQQVTLSCSPISGHRSVSWYQQTPGQGLQFLFEYFSETQRNKGNFPGRFSGRQFSNSRSEMNVSTLELGDSALYLCASSQGDRGPRNEKLFFGSGTQLSVL.

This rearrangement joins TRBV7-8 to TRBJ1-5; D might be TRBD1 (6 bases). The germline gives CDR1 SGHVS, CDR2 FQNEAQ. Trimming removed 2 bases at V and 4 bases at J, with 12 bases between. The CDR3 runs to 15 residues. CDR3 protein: CASSLYREVNQPQHF. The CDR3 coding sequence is TGTGCCAGCAGCTTATACAGGGAGGTTAATCAGCCCCAGCATTTT.

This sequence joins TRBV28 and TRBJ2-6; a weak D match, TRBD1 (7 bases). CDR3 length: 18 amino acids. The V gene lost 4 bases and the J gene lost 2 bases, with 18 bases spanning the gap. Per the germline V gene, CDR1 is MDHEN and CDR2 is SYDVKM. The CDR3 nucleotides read TGTGCCAGCAGTTCCGGGGGACAGTTATCTGCTGGGGCCAACGTCCTGACTTTC. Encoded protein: CASSSGGQLSAGANVLTF.

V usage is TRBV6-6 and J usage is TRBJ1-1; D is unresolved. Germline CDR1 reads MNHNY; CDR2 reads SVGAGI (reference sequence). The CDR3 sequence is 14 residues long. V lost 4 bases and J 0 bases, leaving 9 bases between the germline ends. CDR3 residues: CASSFPGMNTEAFF. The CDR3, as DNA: TGTGCCAGCAGTTTTCCGGGGATGAACACTGAAGCTTTCTTT.

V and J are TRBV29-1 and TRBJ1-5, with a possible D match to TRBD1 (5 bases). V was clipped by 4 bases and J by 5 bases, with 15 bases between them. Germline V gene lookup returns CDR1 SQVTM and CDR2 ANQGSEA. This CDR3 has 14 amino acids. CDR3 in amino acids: CSVGAGGGDQPQHF. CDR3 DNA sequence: TGCAGCGTTGGTGCGGGGGGAGGAGATCAGCCCCAGCATTTT.

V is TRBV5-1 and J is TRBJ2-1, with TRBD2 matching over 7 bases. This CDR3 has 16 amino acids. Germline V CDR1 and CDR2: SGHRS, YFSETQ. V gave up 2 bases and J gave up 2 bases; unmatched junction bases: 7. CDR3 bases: TGCGCCAGCAGCTTATATGGAGCGGGGACCTACAATGAGCAGTTCTTC. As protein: CASSLYGAGTYNEQFF. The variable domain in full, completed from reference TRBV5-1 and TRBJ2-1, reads KAGVTQTPRYLIKTRGQQVTLSCSPISGHRSVSWYQQTPGQGLQFLFEYFSETQRNKGNFPGRFSGRQFSNSRSEMNVSTLELGDSALYLCASSLYGAGTYNEQFFGPGTRLTVL.

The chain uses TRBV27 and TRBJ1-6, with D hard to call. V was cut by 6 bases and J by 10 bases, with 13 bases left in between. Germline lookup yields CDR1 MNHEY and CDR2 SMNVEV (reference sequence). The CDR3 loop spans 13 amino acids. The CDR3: CASRGREGSPLHF. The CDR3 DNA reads TGTGCCAGCAGGGGCCGTGAAGGCTCACCCCTCCACTTT.

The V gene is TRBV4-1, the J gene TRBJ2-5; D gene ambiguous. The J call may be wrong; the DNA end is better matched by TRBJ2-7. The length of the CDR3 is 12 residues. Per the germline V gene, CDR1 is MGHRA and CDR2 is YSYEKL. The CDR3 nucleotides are TGCGCCAGCAGCCAGGGGTTAGACGAGCAGTACTTC. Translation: CASSQGLDEQYF.

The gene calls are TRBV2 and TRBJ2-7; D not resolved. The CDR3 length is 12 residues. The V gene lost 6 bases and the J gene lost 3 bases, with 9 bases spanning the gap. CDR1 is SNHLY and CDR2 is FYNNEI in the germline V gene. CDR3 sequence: CASRMIVYEQYV. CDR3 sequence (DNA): TGTGCCAGCAGGATGATAGTCTACGAGCAGTACGTC.

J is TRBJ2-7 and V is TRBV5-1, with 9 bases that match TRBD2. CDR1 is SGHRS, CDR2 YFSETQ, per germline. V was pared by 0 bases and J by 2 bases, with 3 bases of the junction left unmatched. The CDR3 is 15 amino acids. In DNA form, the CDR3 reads TGCGCCAGCAGCTTGGACGGCGGGAGGGCCTACGAGCAGTACTTC. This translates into CASSLDGGRAYEQYF. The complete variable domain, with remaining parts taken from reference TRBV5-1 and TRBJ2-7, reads KAGVTQTPRYLIKTRGQQVTLSCSPISGHRSVSWYQQTPGQGLQFLFEYFSETQRNKGNFPGRFSGRQFSNSRSEMNVSTLELGDSALYLCASSLDGGRAYEQYFGPGTRLTVT.

The CDR3, as DNA: TGCGCCAGCACACACGAGCAGTACGTC. This translates into CASTHEQYV. V is TRBV5-1 and J is TRBJ2-7, with unresolved D. V shed 6 bases and J shed 5 bases, with 3 bases lying between them. CDR1 and CDR2 (germline): SGHRS, YFSETQ. CDR3 length equals 9 residues.

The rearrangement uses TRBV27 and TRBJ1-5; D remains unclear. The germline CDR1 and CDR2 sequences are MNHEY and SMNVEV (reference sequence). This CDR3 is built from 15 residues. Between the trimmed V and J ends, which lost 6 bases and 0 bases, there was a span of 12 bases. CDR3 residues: CASRIGSYSNQPQHF. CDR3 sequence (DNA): TGTGCCAGCAGGATCGGTAGTTATAGCAATCAGCCCCAGCATTTT.

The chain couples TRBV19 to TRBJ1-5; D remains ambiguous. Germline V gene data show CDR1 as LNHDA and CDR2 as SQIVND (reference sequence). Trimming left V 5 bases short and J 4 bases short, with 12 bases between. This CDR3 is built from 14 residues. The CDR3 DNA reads TGTGCCAGTAGTGGCCGGGCCCTTAATCAGCCCCAGCATTTT. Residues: CASSGRALNQPQHF.

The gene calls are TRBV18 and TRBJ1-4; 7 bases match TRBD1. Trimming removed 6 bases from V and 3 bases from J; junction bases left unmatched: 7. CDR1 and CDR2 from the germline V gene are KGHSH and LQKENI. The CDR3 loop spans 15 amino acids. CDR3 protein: CASSLPGGANEKLFF. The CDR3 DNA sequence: TGTGCCAGCTCCCTCCCAGGGGGGGCTAATGAAAAACTGTTTTTT.

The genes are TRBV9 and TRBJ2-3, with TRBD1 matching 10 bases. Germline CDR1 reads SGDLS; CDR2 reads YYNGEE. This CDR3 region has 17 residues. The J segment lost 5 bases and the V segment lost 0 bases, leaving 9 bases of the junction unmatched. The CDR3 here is CASSVGGGTGVVDTQYF. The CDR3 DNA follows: TGTGCCAGCAGCGTAGGCGGCGGGACAGGGGTTGTAGATACGCAGTATTTT.

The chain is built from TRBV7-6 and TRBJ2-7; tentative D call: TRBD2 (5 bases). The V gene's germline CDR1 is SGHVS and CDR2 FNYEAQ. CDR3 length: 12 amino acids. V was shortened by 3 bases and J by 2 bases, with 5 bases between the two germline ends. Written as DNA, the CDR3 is TGTGCCAGCAGCTTGACTACCTACGAGCAGTACTTC. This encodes CASSLTTYEQYF.

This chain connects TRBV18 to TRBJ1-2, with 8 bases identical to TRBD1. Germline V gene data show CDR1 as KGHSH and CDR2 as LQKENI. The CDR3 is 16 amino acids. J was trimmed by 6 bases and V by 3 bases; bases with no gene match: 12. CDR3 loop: CASSPSSGQGLDGYTF. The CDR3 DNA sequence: TGTGCCAGCTCACCTTCGAGCGGACAGGGCCTTGATGGCTACACCTTC.

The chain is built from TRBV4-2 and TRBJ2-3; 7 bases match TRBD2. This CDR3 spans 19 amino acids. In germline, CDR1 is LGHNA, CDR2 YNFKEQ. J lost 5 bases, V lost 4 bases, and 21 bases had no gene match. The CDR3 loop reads CASSPTRMSSGPGGDTQYF. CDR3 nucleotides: TGTGCCAGCAGCCCCACGCGGATGTCTAGCGGACCTGGGGGAGATACGCAGTATTTT.

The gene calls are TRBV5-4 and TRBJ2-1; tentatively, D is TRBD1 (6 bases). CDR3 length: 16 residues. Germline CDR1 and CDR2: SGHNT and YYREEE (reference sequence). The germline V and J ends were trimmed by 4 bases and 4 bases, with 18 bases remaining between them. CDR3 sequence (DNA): TGTGCCAGCAGCCCGAGGCGCCGGACAGATTACAATGAGCAGTTCTTC. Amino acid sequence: CASSPRRRTDYNEQFF.

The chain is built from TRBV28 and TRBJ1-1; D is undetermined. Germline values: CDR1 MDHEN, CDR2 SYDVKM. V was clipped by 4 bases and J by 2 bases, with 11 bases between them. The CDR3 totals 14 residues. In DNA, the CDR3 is TGTGCCAGCAGTTCCGTGGGCGTTAACACTGAAGCTTTCTTT. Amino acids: CASSSVGVNTEAFF.

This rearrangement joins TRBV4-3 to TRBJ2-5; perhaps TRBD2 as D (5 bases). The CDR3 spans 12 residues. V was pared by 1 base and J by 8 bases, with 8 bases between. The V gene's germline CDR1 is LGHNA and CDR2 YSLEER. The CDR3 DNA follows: TGCGCCAGCAGCCAAGGAGGGTCTACCCAGTACTTC. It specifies CASSQGGSTQYF.

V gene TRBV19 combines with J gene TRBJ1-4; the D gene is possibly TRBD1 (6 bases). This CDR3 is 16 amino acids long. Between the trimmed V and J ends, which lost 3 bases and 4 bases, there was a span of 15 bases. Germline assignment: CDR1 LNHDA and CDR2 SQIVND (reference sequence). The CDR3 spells CASSISTGSVNEKLFF. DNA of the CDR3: TGTGCCAGTAGTATTTCTACAGGGTCCGTTAATGAAAAACTGTTTTTT.

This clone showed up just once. The CDR3 protein is CSVGSTGQPQHF. For the CDR3, the DNA is TGCAGCGTCGGATCAACAGGTCAGCCCCAGCATTTT. The rearrangement joins TRBV29-1 to TRBJ1-5; D is possibly TRBD1 (5 bases). CDR3 size: 12 residues. The germline V and J ends were trimmed by 6 bases and 6 bases, with 12 bases remaining between them. Germline V gene data show CDR1 as SQVTM and CDR2 as ANQGSEA.

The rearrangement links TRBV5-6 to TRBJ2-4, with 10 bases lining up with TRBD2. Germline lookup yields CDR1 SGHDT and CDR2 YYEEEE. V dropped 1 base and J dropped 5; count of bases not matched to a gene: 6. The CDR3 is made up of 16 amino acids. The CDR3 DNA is TGTGCCAGCAGCTTGCAGAGCGGGGGGGCTCAAAACATTCAGTACTTC. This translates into CASSLQSGGAQNIQYF.

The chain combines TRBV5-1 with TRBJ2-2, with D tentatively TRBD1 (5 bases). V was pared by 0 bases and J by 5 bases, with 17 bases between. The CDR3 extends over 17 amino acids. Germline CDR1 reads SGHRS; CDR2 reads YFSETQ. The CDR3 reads CASSLARQGRRTGELFF. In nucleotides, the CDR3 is TGCGCCAGCAGCTTGGCCCGGCAGGGAAGGAGAACCGGGGAGCTGTTTTTT.

CDR3 amino acids: CASSLGGGNEQFF. CDR3 in DNA: TGTGCCAGCAGCCTCGGGGGCGGGAATGAGCAGTTCTTC. The rearrangement joins TRBV7-2 to TRBJ2-1; D may be TRBD1 or TRBD2 (6 bases each). Germline CDR1 is SGHTA and CDR2 is FQGNSA. Trimming removed 5 bases from V and 7 bases from J, with 12 bases in between. The CDR3 contains 13 residues. The variable domain in full, completed from reference TRBV7-2 and TRBJ2-1, reads GAGVSQSPSNKVTEKGKDVELRCDPISGHTALYWYRQSLGQGLEFLIYFQGNSAPDKSGLPSDRFSAERTGGSVSTLTIQRTQQEDSAVYLCASSLGGGNEQFFGPGTRLTVL.

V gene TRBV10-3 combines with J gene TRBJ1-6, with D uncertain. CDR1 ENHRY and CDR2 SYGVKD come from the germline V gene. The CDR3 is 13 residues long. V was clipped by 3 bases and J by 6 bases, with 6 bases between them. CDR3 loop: CAISDEANSPLHF. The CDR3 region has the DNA TGTGCCATCAGTGACGAAGCTAATTCACCCCTCCACTTT.

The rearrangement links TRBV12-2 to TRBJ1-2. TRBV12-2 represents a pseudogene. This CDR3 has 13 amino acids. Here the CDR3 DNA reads TGTGCAAGTCGCCCGAGGGGGGGCTATGGCTATACCTTC. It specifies CASRPRGGYGYTF.

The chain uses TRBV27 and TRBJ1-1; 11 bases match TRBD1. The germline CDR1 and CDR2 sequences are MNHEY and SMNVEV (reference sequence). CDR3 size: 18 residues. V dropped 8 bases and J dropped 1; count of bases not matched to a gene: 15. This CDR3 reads CASYPRMGDRGRNTEAFF. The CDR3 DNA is TGTGCCAGCTATCCCCGAATGGGGGACAGGGGGAGGAACACTGAAGCTTTCTTT.